This T cell receptor beta chain was recovered during a study of OX40 agonist ivuxolimab in advanced cancers. Points from the study as a whole: Among the lowest peripheral clonal expansion occurred in 0.1-3.0 mg/kg partial responders. Undetermined was the antigen specificity of the expanded peripheral T cells.

This CDR3 has 11 amino acids. CDR1 and CDR2 (germline): LNHDA, SQIVND (reference sequence). Trimming pared 8 bases from V and 7 bases from J, leaving 11 bases between. A word on this clone: Its antigen is currently unknown.

Measured with immunoSEQ multiplex PCR; TCRdb has only the in-frame clones, and not every one. The table lists 82,000 or so clones, over 85% of them singletons. The sequence was obtained from an adult with an advanced solid tumor such as melanoma, head and neck, liver or kidney cancer. The genes are TRBV19 and TRBJ1-2; D not certain. The source was CD4+ or CD8+ T cells sorted from blood, collected in a trial of the OX40 agonist ivuxolimab. CDR3 protein: CASRESVGYTF. DNA for the CDR3: TGTGCCAGTCGCGAATCGGTTGGCTACACCTTC.